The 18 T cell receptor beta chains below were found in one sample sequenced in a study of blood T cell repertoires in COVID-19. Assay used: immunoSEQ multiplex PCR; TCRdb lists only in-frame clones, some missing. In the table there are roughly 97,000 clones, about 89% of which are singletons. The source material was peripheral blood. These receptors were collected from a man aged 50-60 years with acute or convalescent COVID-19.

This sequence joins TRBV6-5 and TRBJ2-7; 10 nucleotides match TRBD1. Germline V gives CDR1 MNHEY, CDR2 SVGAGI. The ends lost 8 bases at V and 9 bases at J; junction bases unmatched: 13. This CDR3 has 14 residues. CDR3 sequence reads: CASQTMTGGSRQYF. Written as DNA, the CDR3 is TGTGCCAGCCAAACCATGACAGGGGGCTCGAGGCAGTACTTC.

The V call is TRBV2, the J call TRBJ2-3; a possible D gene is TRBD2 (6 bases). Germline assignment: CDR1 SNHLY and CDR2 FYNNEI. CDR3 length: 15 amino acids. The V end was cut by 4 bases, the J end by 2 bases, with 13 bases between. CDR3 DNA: TGTGCCAGCAGTGGAGGAGCGGGCGTCACAGATACGCAGTATTTT. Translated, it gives CASSGGAGVTDTQYF.

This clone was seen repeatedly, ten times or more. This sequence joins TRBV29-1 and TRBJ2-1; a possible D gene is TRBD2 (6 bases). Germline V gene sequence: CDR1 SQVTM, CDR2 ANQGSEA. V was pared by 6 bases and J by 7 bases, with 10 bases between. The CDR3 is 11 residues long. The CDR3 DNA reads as TGCAGCGTGGGGGGATGGAATGAGCAGTTCTTC. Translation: CSVGGWNEQFF.

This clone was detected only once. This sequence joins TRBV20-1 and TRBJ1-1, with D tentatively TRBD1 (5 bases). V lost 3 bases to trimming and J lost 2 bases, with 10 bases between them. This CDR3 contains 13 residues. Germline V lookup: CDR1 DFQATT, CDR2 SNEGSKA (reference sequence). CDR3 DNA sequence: TGCAGTGCTAGTTGGGGGGTAAACACTGAAGCTTTCTTT. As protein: CSASWGVNTEAFF.

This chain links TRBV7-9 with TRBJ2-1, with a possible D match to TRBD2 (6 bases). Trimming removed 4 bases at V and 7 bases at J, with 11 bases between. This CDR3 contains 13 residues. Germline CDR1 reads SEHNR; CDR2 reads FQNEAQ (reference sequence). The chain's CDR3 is CASSSGTSNEQFF. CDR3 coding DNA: TGTGCCAGCAGCTCCGGGACTTCGAATGAGCAGTTCTTC.

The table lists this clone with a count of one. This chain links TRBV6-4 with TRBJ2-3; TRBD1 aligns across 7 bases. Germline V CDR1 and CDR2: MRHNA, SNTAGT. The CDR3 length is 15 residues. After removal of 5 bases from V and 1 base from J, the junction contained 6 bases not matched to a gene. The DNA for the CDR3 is TGTGCCAGCAGTCCACTAACAGGGGGCACAGATACGCAGTATTTT. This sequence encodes CASSPLTGGTDTQYF.

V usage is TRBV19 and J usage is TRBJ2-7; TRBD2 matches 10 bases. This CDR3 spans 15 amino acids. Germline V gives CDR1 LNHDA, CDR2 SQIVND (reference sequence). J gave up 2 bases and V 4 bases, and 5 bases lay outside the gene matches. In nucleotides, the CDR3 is TGTGCCAGTAGTACCGGGACTAGCGCCGCCTACGAGCAGTACTTC. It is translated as CASSTGTSAAYEQYF.

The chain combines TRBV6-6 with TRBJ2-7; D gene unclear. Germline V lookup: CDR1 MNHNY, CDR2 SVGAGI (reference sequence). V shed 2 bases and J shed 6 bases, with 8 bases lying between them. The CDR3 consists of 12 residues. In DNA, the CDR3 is TGTGCCAGCAGTTACGGGCAGGTCGAGCAGTACTTC. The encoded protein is CASSYGQVEQYF.

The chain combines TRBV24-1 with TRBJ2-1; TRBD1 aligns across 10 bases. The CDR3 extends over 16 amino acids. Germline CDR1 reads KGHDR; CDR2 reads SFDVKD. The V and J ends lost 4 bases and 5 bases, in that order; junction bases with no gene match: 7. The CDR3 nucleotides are TGTGCCACCAGTGACCGCGGGACAGGGGAGAACAATGAGCAGTTCTTC. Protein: CATSDRGTGENNEQFF.

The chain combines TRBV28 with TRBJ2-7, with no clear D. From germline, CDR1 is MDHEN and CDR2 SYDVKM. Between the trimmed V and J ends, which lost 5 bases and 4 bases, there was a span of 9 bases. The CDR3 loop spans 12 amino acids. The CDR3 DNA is TGTGCCAGCAGTCATGACTGGTACGAGCAGTACTTC. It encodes CASSHDWYEQYF.

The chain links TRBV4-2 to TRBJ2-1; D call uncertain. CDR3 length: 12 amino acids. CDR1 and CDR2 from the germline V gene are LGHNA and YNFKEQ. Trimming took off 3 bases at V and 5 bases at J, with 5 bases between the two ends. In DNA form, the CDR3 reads TGTGCCAGCAGCCAGCTAGACAATGAGCAGTTCTTC. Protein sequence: CASSQLDNEQFF.

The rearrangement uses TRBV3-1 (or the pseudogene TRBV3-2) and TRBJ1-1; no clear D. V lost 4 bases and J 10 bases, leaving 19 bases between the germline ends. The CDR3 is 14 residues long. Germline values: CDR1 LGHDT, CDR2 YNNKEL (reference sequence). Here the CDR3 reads CASSRRRWRARAFF. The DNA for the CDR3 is TGTGCCAGCAGCCGTCGTCGATGGAGGGCCCGAGCTTTCTTT.

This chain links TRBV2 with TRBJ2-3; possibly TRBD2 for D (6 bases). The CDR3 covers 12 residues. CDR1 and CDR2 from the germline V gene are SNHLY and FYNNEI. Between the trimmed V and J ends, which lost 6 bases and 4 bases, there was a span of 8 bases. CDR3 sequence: CASSGTPDTQYF. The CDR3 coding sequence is TGTGCCAGCAGCGGGACTCCAGATACGCAGTATTTT.

The CDR3 DNA follows: TGTGCCAGCTACGGACTAGCGGGAAGGGGTGAAGAGACCCAGTACTTC. It translates to CASYGLAGRGEETQYF. This rearrangement joins TRBV2 to TRBJ2-5, with 12 bases lining up with TRBD2. Germline assignment: CDR1 SNHLY and CDR2 FYNNEI. Unmatched junction bases numbered 10, after V lost 8 bases and J lost 3 bases. CDR3 length equals 16 residues.

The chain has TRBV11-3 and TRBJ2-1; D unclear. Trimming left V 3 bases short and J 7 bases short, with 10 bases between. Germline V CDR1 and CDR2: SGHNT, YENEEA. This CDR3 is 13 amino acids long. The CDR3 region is CASSLGPQNEQFF. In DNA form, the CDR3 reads TGTGCCAGCAGCTTGGGCCCTCAGAATGAGCAGTTCTTC. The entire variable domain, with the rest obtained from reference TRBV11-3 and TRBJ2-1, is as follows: EAGVVQSPRYKIIEKKQPVAFWCNPISGHNTLYWYLQNLGQGPELLIRYENEEAVDDSQLPKDRFSAERLKGVDSTLKIQPAELGDSAVYLCASSLGPQNEQFFGPGTRLTVL.

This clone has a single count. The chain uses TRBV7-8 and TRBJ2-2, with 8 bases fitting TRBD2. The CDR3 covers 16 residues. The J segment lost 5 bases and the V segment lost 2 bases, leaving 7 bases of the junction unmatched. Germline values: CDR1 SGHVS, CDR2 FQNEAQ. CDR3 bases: TGTGCCAGCAGCTTACGAGCGGGAGTAGGGACCGGGGAGCTGTTTTTT. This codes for CASSLRAGVGTGELFF.

The CDR3 DNA reads TGTGCCAGTAGTACTATAGCGGGGACCTACAATGAGCAGTTCTTC. Its translation: CASSTIAGTYNEQFF. V usage is TRBV19 and J usage is TRBJ2-1; TRBD2 aligns across 8 bases. The V and J ends lost 4 bases and 2 bases, in that order; junction bases with no gene match: 4. CDR3 length equals 15 residues. From germline, CDR1 is LNHDA and CDR2 SQIVND (reference sequence).

CDR3 sequence reads: CASSLRLAGHNEQFF. CDR3 nucleotides: TGCGCCAGCAGCTTGAGACTAGCGGGCCACAATGAGCAGTTCTTC. The chain has TRBV5-1 and TRBJ2-1; TRBD2 aligns across 10 bases. CDR1 and CDR2 from the germline V gene are SGHRS and YFSETQ. The CDR3 consists of 15 residues. Unmatched junction bases numbered 3, after V lost 1 base and J lost 5 bases.